This note documents a single T cell receptor (beta chain) sequence. No antigen is known for it. No qualities accompany the bases; no much larger clone lies one base away. Preparation of the library involved PCR. The instrument given in TCRdb is Illumina HiSeq 4000. High-throughput sequencing was used to profile the TCR beta-chain CDR3 region of every patient. In the original analysis: The researchers built a classifier to tell apart papillary thyroid cancer patients with distant metastasis, based on CDR3 differences among clinicopathological groups. The Shannon index was used to measure repertoire diversity, and the Morisita-Horn index was used to measure how similar tumor and blood repertoires were. TCRdb ran its own pipeline on the public reads, namely fastp trimming at Q25 and MiXCR clone calling, and kept in-frame beta chains. Clone size and V and J calls follow TCRdb, not the original study. In this sample the table shows tens of thousands of clones, 15% to 20% of which occur a single time. The ten largest clonotypes hold roughly 10% of the sample.

V was cut back by 2 bases and J by 4 bases, leaving a gap of 16 bases between them. From a lookup of the germline V gene, CDR1 and CDR2 are SGHRS and YFSETQ. Including cysteine and phenylalanine, the CDR3 has 16 amino acids. The only DNA kept is the CDR3, 48 bases in frame from the first base. These data belong to a study of metastatic and nonmetastatic thyroid tumors (TCRdb year 2020). As for the study more broadly: Repertoires were compared across peripheral blood and tumor or nodule tissue samples from malignant and benign thyroid patients.

Study-wide conclusions, independent of this receptor: In both blood and tumor samples, malignant tumors were reported to have significantly higher TCR beta diversity than benign nodules.

No patient had received any treatment before thyroid surgery. Using T-cell receptor beta sequencing, the researchers looked back retrospectively at clinical samples from patients, gathered between about 2011 and 2018. The TCR sequence derives from a male donor with papillary thyroid cancer or a benign thyroid nodule (not recorded which). Some clones in this sample may be carry-over from other donors' samples. The V and J segments used are TRBV5-1 and TRBJ2-1; tentative D gene TRBD2, with 6 bases matching. Sequencing was done on a sample of blood. The DNA sequence is given as TGCGCCAGCAGCTTTTCCCTAGCGAGAGATTACAATGAGCAGTTCTTC. Its translation is CASSFSLARDYNEQFF.